This TCR beta chain was found in a study of T cell responses to AZD1222 COVID-19 vaccine. The method was immunoSEQ multiplex PCR; TCRdb's version includes in-frame clones alone and lacks a portion of them. The repertoire holds about 170,000 clones, with approximately 92% as singletons. V trimming: 3 bases; J trimming: 2 bases; junction bases outside the gene matches: 13. The CDR3 consists of 17 residues. Germline CDR1 reads SGHVS; CDR2 reads FQNEAQ. Study results and limitations: Elevations in Spike-specific TCR breadth and depth followed administration of two AZD1222 doses.

As for this clone: Its specificity is not known.

The sequence was obtained from an adult in good health. The sample here was peripheral blood, taken on day 0 of AZD1222 vaccination. The V call is TRBV7-8, the J call TRBJ2-7, with 7 positions matching TRBD2. The CDR3 sequence: CASSLGLGGLGAYEQYF. In DNA form, the CDR3 reads TGTGCCAGCAGCTTGGGACTCGGGGGGTTGGGGGCCTACGAGCAGTACTTC.